Below, 29 T cell receptor beta chains from the same sample are listed, as sequenced in a study of cytomegalovirus exposure and HLA in healthy donors. Primers: 60 Vbeta forward and 13 Jbeta reverse. Generated by immunoSEQ multiplex PCR, the TCRdb table keeps only in-frame clones and is missing some. Among roughly 62,000 clones listed, approximately 80% were seen once. Input material: PBMCs. Receptors were obtained from a woman aged 40 to 50 in good health and CMV-seropositive.

The J gene is TRBJ2-7, the V gene TRBV19; maybe TRBD2 (5 bases). Per the germline V gene, CDR1 is LNHDA and CDR2 is SQIVND (reference sequence). The V and J ends lost 9 bases and 2 bases respectively, with 17 bases between them. This CDR3 has 14 amino acids. The CDR3 is CASEDGGTPYEQYF. CDR3 bases: TGTGCCAGCGAGGACGGAGGTACCCCCTACGAGCAGTACTTC.

The chain is built from TRBV4-1 and TRBJ1-2, with 11 bases aligning to TRBD1. Per germline, CDR1 MGHRA and CDR2 YSYEKL. This CDR3 is built from 15 residues. The V segment lost 1 base and the J segment 2 bases; nucleotides outside the gene matches: 0. DNA of the CDR3: TGCGCCAGCAGCCAAGGGACAGGGGGCAACTATGGCTACACCTTC. It encodes CASSQGTGGNYGYTF.

This chain uses TRBV30 with TRBJ1-6, with 8 bases that match TRBD1. This CDR3 region has 12 residues. CDR1 and CDR2 (germline): GTSNPN, SVGIG (reference sequence). V lost 5 bases and J lost 7; bases outside the gene matches: 1. CDR3 nucleotide sequence: TGTGCCTGGCGGACAGGGAATTCACCCCTCCACTTT. It codes for CAWRTGNSPLHF. The full variable domain, completed using reference TRBV30 and TRBJ1-6, is SQTIHQWPATLVQPVGSPLSLECTVEGTSNPNLYWYRQAAGRGLQLLFYSVGIGQISSEVPQNLSASRPQDRQFILSSKKLLLSDSGFYLCAWRTGNSPLHFGNGTRLTVT.

This clone was picked up one time. The chain recombines TRBV18 with TRBJ1-1; 11 bases are shared with TRBD1. This CDR3 has 15 residues. From germline, CDR1 is KGHSH and CDR2 LQKENI. V shed 6 bases, J shed 1 base, and the junction held 4 bases outside the gene matches. Written as DNA, the CDR3 is TGTGCCAGCTCCCCGGGACAGGGGGGGAACACTGAAGCTTTCTTT. Translated, it gives CASSPGQGGNTEAFF.

The chain links TRBV30 to TRBJ1-5; no clear D. Looked up from germline, CDR1 is GTSNPN and CDR2 is SVGIG (reference sequence). CDR3 size: 13 residues. With 1 base removed from V and 3 bases from J, the gap between germline ends came to 7 bases. CDR3 DNA: TGTGCCTGGAGTGGGCAGGCCAATCAGCCCCAGCATTTT. As protein: CAWSGQANQPQHF.

This clone turned up a few times. Written as DNA, the CDR3 is TGTGCCAGTAACGGCTCCGGGACAGGGAAAGGCCAGCCCCAGCATTTT. Translating gives CASNGSGTGKGQPQHF. This chain uses TRBV19 with TRBJ1-5; 9 bases are a match to TRBD1. Germline CDR1 and CDR2: LNHDA and SQIVND (reference sequence). The CDR3 extends over 16 amino acids. V lost 7 bases to trimming and J lost 7 bases; unmatched junction nucleotides: 14.

The rearrangement links TRBV7-8 to TRBJ1-2; unclear D gene. The CDR3 runs 14 residues. Germline values: CDR1 SGHVS, CDR2 FQNEAQ. Trimming pared 5 bases from V and 2 bases from J, leaving 12 bases between. DNA of the CDR3: TGTGCCAGCAGCGCCCGGACGGGAAACTATGGCTACACCTTC. Its translation is CASSARTGNYGYTF.

The rearrangement links TRBV5-4 to TRBJ1-2; no firm D call. Trimming stripped 0 bases from V and 2 bases from J, with 14 bases between. Germline lookup yields CDR1 SGHNT and CDR2 YYREEE (reference sequence). The CDR3 spans 16 residues. The chain's CDR3 is CASSLAGGQKNYGYTF. As DNA, the CDR3 is TGTGCCAGCAGCTTGGCAGGTGGGCAGAAAAACTATGGCTACACCTTC. Combining the CDR3 with reference TRBV5-4 and TRBJ1-2 gives the whole variable domain ETGVTQSPTHLIKTRGQQVTLRCSSQSGHNTVSWYQQALGQGPQFIFQYYREEENGRGNFPPRFSGLQFPNYSSELNVNALELDDSALYLCASSLAGGQKNYGYTFGSGTRLTVV.

V gene TRBV19 combines with J gene TRBJ2-7; TRBD1 matches 9 bases. CDR1 is LNHDA and CDR2 is SQIVND in the germline V gene (reference sequence). The CDR3 loop spans 15 amino acids. Losses at the gene ends were 8 bases for V and 5 bases for J; bases not matched to a gene: 13. CDR3 in DNA: TGTGCCAGTGGCGACCTTGGGACAGGGCTAAACGAGCAGTACTTC. Translating gives CASGDLGTGLNEQYF.

This chain joins TRBV2 and TRBJ1-5; tentative D call: TRBD1 (5 bases). The CDR3 has 15 amino acids. V lost 5 bases and J 4 bases, leaving 15 bases between the germline ends. Germline V CDR1 and CDR2: SNHLY, FYNNEI. The CDR3 DNA reads TGTGCCAGCAGTTCCGATCAGGGTGGAAATCAGCCCCAGCATTTT. As protein: CASSSDQGGNQPQHF.

This chain links TRBV5-1 with TRBJ1-6, with 11 positions matching TRBD1. The CDR3 extends over 14 amino acids. Germline V lookup: CDR1 SGHRS, CDR2 YFSETQ. V was pared by 4 bases and J by 10 bases, with 4 bases of the junction left unmatched. Here the CDR3 DNA reads TGCGCCAGCAGCATAGGACAGGGGGCCTCACCCCTCCACTTT. It encodes CASSIGQGASPLHF.

The CDR3 spells CASSQTGTGANEQFF. The CDR3 coding sequence is TGTGCCAGCAGCCAGACTGGGACAGGGGCCAATGAGCAGTTCTTC. V usage is TRBV7-2 and J usage is TRBJ2-1; 10 bases fit TRBD1. The CDR3 is 15 residues long. Losses at the gene ends were 5 bases for V and 6 bases for J; bases not matched to a gene: 7. The germline V gene encodes CDR1 SGHTA and CDR2 FQGNSA.

The genes are TRBV30 and TRBJ2-1; TRBD2 agrees at 8 bases. Per the germline V gene, CDR1 is GTSNPN and CDR2 is SVGIG (reference sequence). The ends lost 1 base at V and 5 bases at J; junction bases unmatched: 7. This CDR3 has 15 residues. CDR3 sequence (DNA): TGTGCCTGGAGTGCAGAGCGGGGGACTGACAATGAGCAGTTCTTC. This encodes CAWSAERGTDNEQFF.

In its sample, this clone was seen once. The V gene is TRBV7-9, the J gene TRBJ1-5; possible D gene TRBD1, 6 bases. Trimming took 1 base from V and 4 from J, leaving 8 bases between them. The germline CDR1 and CDR2 sequences are SEHNR and FQNEAQ (reference sequence). There are 14 residues in the CDR3. This CDR3 reads CASSLGQENQPQHF. Written as DNA, the CDR3 is TGTGCCAGCAGCTTAGGACAGGAAAATCAGCCCCAGCATTTT.

V gene TRBV11-2 combines with J gene TRBJ2-7; 9 bases line up with TRBD1. This CDR3 is built from 18 residues. Germline CDR1 SGHAT, CDR2 FQNNGV. The V gene end was trimmed by 2 bases and the J gene end by 2 bases; junction bases not matched to a gene: 13. The CDR3 DNA follows: TGTGCCAGCAGCTTACGGCGGGACAGGGAGAGTGCGACCTACGAGCAGTACTTC. Translated, it gives CASSLRRDRESATYEQYF.

The chain links TRBV29-1 to TRBJ1-1; 9 bases are a match to TRBD1. After removal of 4 bases from V and 7 bases from J, the junction contained 7 bases not matched to a gene. Germline CDR1 reads SQVTM; CDR2 reads ANQGSEA. The length of the CDR3 is 13 residues. The CDR3 protein is CSVVLGTGSEAFF. DNA of the CDR3: TGCAGCGTTGTGTTGGGGACAGGGAGTGAAGCTTTCTTT.

The gene calls are TRBV7-9 and TRBJ2-1, with TRBD2 identical over 10 bases. Trimming cost V 1 base and J 8 bases; bases outside gene matches: 5. This CDR3 spans 15 amino acids. Germline CDR1 SEHNR, CDR2 FQNEAQ (reference sequence). The DNA for the CDR3 is TGTGCCAGCAGCTTAGTAGCGGGGGGATCTGATGAGCAGTTCTTC. Its protein is CASSLVAGGSDEQFF.

The chain couples TRBV5-1 to TRBJ1-1; weak D call: TRBD1 (5 bases). This CDR3 is built from 13 residues. V dropped 2 bases and J dropped 1 base, with 6 bases sitting between them. From germline, CDR1 is SGHRS and CDR2 YFSETQ. CDR3 in amino acids: CASSFGQNTEAFF. The CDR3, as DNA: TGCGCCAGCAGCTTCGGACAGAACACTGAAGCTTTCTTT.

This clone was recorded only once. The chain's CDR3 is CASTTEFYGYTF. The DNA of the CDR3 is TGTGCCAGTACAACGGAGTTTTATGGCTACACCTTC. V gene TRBV19 combines with J gene TRBJ1-2; D remains unclear. The V gene lost 7 bases and the J gene lost 5 bases, with 11 bases spanning the gap. The V gene's germline CDR1 is LNHDA and CDR2 SQIVND (reference sequence). The CDR3 is 12 amino acids.

CDR3: CASSDSPGLTLTPDTQYF. DNA of the CDR3: TGTGCCAGCAGTGACTCACCGGGACTCACCCTCACGCCAGATACGCAGTATTTT. The rearrangement uses TRBV6-4 and TRBJ2-3; D is possibly TRBD2 (6 bases). Germline V lookup: CDR1 MRHNA, CDR2 SNTAGT. The V gene lost 0 bases and the J gene lost 4 bases, with 20 bases spanning the gap. The length of the CDR3 is 18 residues.

CDR3 nucleotide sequence: TGTGCCTGGACGCGACAGCGTAATGAAAAACTGTTTTTT. Amino acid sequence: CAWTRQRNEKLFF. The chain recombines TRBV30 with TRBJ1-4, with a weak D call TRBD1 (5 bases). From germline, CDR1 is GTSNPN and CDR2 SVGIG (reference sequence). The CDR3 covers 13 residues. Trimming cost V 4 bases and J 4 bases, with 10 bases left between them.

The genes are TRBV7-9 and TRBJ2-7, with 11 bases matching TRBD2. This CDR3 has 18 amino acids. The germline V gene has CDR1 SEHNR and CDR2 FQNEAQ (reference sequence). With 1 base clipped from V and 1 base from J, the junction kept 9 bases outside the gene matches. For the CDR3, the DNA is TGTGCCAGCAGCTTAGTCCAGTTGGGGACTAGCGGTTCCTACGAGCAGTACTTC. Its protein is CASSLVQLGTSGSYEQYF.

The chain links TRBV27 to TRBJ2-3; 7 nucleotides align to TRBD2. CDR1 and CDR2 (germline): MNHEY, SMNVEV (reference sequence). Trimming removed 3 bases from V and 8 bases from J; junction bases left unmatched: 2. The CDR3 runs 12 residues. As DNA, the CDR3 is TGTGCCAGCAGTTTTGGGAGGGGTACGCAGTATTTT. Amino acids: CASSFGRGTQYF.

V is TRBV2 and J is TRBJ1-1; perhaps TRBD1 as D (6 bases). CDR3 length: 14 residues. The germline V and J ends were trimmed by 1 base and 7 bases, with 13 bases remaining between them. The germline gives CDR1 SNHLY, CDR2 FYNNEI. CDR3 region: CASSEGPGAIEAFF. The CDR3 DNA reads as TGTGCCAGCAGTGAAGGGCCAGGGGCGATTGAAGCTTTCTTT.

The gene calls are TRBV6-1 and TRBJ1-2; TRBD1 is a possible D gene (6 bases). V lost 1 base, J lost 7 bases, and 13 bases lay in between. CDR1 MNHNS and CDR2 SASEGT come from the germline V gene. The CDR3 runs 14 residues. The CDR3 DNA sequence: TGTGCCAGCAGTGAAGGGACAGATGGCAGTGGCTACACCTTC. Its protein is CASSEGTDGSGYTF.

V and J are TRBV7-2 and TRBJ1-5; D is ambiguous. The CDR3 runs to 15 residues. Trimming left V 6 bases short and J 2 bases short, with 14 bases between. Per the germline V gene, CDR1 is SGHTA and CDR2 is FQGNSA. CDR3 residues: CASSLKADGNQPQHF. CDR3 in DNA: TGTGCCAGCAGTCTTAAAGCCGATGGCAATCAGCCCCAGCATTTT.

The J gene is TRBJ1-1, the V gene TRBV18, with D uncertain. The V end lost 3 bases, the J end lost 1 base, and 18 bases lay between the germline ends. The length of the CDR3 is 17 residues. Germline V gene data show CDR1 as KGHSH and CDR2 as LQKENI. The chain's CDR3 is CASSPGRGKVGNTEAFF. The CDR3 nucleotides are TGTGCCAGCTCACCGGGGAGAGGGAAGGTGGGGAACACTGAAGCTTTCTTT.

The genes are TRBV27 and TRBJ1-2, with D perhaps TRBD1 (5 bases). The germline V gene encodes CDR1 MNHEY and CDR2 SMNVEV (reference sequence). V was pared by 4 bases and J by 0 bases, with 9 bases between. This CDR3 region has 14 residues. The DNA of the CDR3 is TGTGCCAGCAGTTGGGGGGGACCTAACTATGGCTACACCTTC. It yields the protein CASSWGGPNYGYTF.

This clone was found once. The chain couples TRBV5-4 to TRBJ1-1, with 7 bases matching TRBD1. Germline lookup yields CDR1 SGHNT and CDR2 YYREEE (reference sequence). Unmatched junction bases numbered 10, after V lost 4 bases and J lost 1 base. The CDR3 contains 16 residues. CDR3 protein: CASSETNRDRNTEAFF. CDR3 sequence (DNA): TGTGCCAGCAGCGAGACTAATCGGGACAGGAACACTGAAGCTTTCTTT.